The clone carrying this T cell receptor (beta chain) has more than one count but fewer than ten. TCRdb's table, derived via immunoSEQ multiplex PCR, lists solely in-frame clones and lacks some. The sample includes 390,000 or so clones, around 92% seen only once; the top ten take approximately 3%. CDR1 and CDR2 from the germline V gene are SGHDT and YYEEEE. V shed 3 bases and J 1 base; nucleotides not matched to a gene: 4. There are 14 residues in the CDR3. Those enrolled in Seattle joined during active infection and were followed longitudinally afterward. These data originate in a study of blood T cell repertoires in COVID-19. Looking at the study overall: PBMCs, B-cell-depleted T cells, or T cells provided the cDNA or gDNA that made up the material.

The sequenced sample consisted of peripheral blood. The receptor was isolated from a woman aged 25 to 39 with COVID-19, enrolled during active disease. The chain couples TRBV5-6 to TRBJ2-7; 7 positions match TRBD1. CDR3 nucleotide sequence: TGTGCCAGCAGCTACGGGACAGCTTCCTACGAGCAGTACGTC. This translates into CASSYGTASYEQYV.